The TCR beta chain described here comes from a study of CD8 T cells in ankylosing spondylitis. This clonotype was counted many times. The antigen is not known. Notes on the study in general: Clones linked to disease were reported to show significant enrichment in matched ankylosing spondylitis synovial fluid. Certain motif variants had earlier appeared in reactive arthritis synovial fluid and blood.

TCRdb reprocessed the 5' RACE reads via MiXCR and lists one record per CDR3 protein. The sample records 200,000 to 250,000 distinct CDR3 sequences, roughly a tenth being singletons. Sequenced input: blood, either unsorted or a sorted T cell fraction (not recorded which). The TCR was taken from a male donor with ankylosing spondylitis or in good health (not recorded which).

CDR3 DNA sequence: TGTGCCAGCAGCAGGGTAGGGGGCGCGTCCTCGAGCACTGAAGCTTTCTTT. Its protein product is CASSRVGGASSSTEAFF. The chain combines TRBV12-3 or TRBV12-4 with TRBJ1-1, with 7 bases matching TRBD1. J gave up 4 bases and V 6 bases, and 17 bases lay outside the gene matches. The CDR3 runs 17 residues.